This T cell receptor beta chain was retrieved from a study of response to subunit inactivated influenza vaccine (dated by TCRdb to the late 2010s). Background on the whole study: To follow how T cells responded to a trivalent subunit inactivated influenza vaccine, the researchers relied on deep quantitative profiling of the T cell receptor repertoire. General findings and caveats noted by the study authors: The authors proposed that each seasonal influenza vaccination may bring in only a limited number of new T cells.

CDR1 and CDR2, per the germline V gene, are SGHRS and YFSETQ. The CDR3 contains 16 residues, cysteine and phenylalanine counted. Only the CDR3 region is kept as DNA, spanning 48 bases read in frame from base 1. Trimming accounts for 5 bases at V and 5 bases at J, while the number of junction bases matched to no gene is 11. Library preparation was by RT-PCR. The reads were generated on an Illumina HiSeq 2500. TCRdb redid the processing of the public reads, applying fastp at Q25 and MiXCR, and retained in-frame beta chains. All rows with the same CDR3 protein become a single entry with the most common DNA and genes. Here the sample has 500,000 to 700,000 distinct CDR3 sequences; roughly 23% occur a single time. About 2.8% of the sample belongs to the ten largest clones. This clonotype has more than one count but fewer than ten. Its antigen specificity is not known. No base-level quality is on record; no much larger clone is a single base apart.

These data were likewise used in another study, on T cells expressing NK-cell markers. From that second study: TCR beta cDNA libraries were prepared using 5'RACE template switching, which introduced a universal primer site and unique molecular identifiers. Three sorted T-cell subsets (CD3+CD56+NKG2C+, CD3+CD56+NKG2C- and CD3+CD56-NKG2C+) from fewer than 10 donors had their TCR beta-chain repertoires profiled. Of the eight sequenced donors, seven were found to be HCMV-seropositive and one was found to be HCMV-seronegative. To restrict sorting to alphabetaTCR-expressing T cells, an anti-gammadeltaTCR antibody was added in several experiments. In six donors, the dominant CD3+CD56+NKG2C+ clonotypes were among the top 10 CD8+ clonotypes and accounted for roughly 1.0-8% of CD8+ T cells. Those dominant clonotypes were again the most abundant among CD3+CD56-NKG2C+ cells in several donors, at about 28.3-60.1%. Whether the expanded NKG2C-expressing T cell clones were specific for HCMV antigens remained unclear. The study sequenced eight donors, all healthy volunteers chosen at random: three men and five women. HCMV serostatus was determined by detecting HCMV-specific IgG in serum with a commercial ELISA kit. Peripheral blood mononuclear cells were isolated from blood by Ficoll density gradient centrifugation. Magnetic immunoseparation with Miltenyi isolation kits was used to isolate CD4+ and CD8+ T cells from PBMC. cDNA synthesis was primed from the TCR beta constant segment and was followed by two successive PCR amplification steps. Libraries were sequenced as 2 x 150 bp reads on Illumina HiSeq 2000/2500, MiSeq or NextSeq. MIGEC was used to demultiplex reads and group the reads by UMI, and MiTCR was used to assemble and quantify clonotypes. To exclude erroneous sequences, only TCR cDNA sequences supported by at least two reads were retained. The tcR package was used for downstream repertoire analysis, and clonotypes were matched across fractions by CDR3 nucleotide sequence plus V segment. VDJmatch was used to annotate antigen specificity against VDJdb, with one amino acid substitution in CDR3 allowed.

Here the chain combines TRBV5-1 and TRBJ2-1, and TRBD2 matches 9 of the central bases. The receptor's source is a man aged 50-59 years who received an inactivated influenza vaccine. Donor details come from another sample of the same person, matched by shared clones. The sample here was CD4+ T cells sorted from PBMCs, taken roughly 12 days after vaccination. The nucleotides read TGCGCCAGCAGGCTACCGGGACTAGCCCCAAACAATGAGCAGTTCTTC. The resulting protein is CASRLPGLAPNNEQFF. Reference TRBV5-1 and TRBJ2-1 genes cover what lies past the CDR3, so the full variable domain is KAGVTQTPRYLIKTRGQQVTLSCSPISGHRSVSWYQQTPGQGLQFLFEYFSETQRNKGNFPGRFSGRQFSNSRSEMNVSTLELGDSALYLCASRLPGLAPNNEQFFGPGTRLTVL.